Sequencing of this T cell receptor (beta chain) was carried out in a study of neurological immune-mediated disorders (dated by TCRdb to about 2019). Broadly, across the study: Of the 35 or so multiple sclerosis patients, around 31 had relapsing-remitting MS and 3 had secondary progressive MS. Using UMI-based sequencing, the study compared peripheral blood TCR-beta repertoires from patients with HTLV-I-associated myelopathy (HAM/TSP), patients with multiple sclerosis, and healthy controls. The 95 to 120 TCR-beta libraries covered PBMC samples along with longitudinal samples, technical triplicates, and paired sorted CD4+ and CD8+ T-cell subsets. The cohort was made up of 68 subjects, consisting of some 14 HAM/TSP patients, some 34 multiple sclerosis patients and 20 healthy controls. Findings and caveats that apply to the study as a whole: TCR clonal expansion was highest in HAM/TSP patients and lowest in MS patients, with MS patients falling below even healthy controls. No identical CDR3 amino acid sequences were shared among expanded clones across subjects, suggesting private TCR-beta repertoires in all groups. Phylogenetic analysis grouped repertoires from 18 of 34 MS patients into a cluster of related CDR3 sequences, suggesting a possible repertoire-level signature. The MS cluster showed no association with clinical or MRI features, and the authors stated that larger cohorts are needed.

cDNA was synthesized by template-switch 5'RACE using a primer carrying a 10-nucleotide random unique molecular identifier by which each TCR transcript was tagged. Every sequencing run covered 15-18 subjects and yielded more than 170 million TCR-beta sequences. The RNeasy kit was used to extract total RNA. The KAPA Real-time Library Amplification kit was used to amplify TCR-beta VDJ regions with primers targeting the TCR constant region and the 5'RACE anchor. A first PCR added sample indexes and Illumina adaptors, after which a second PCR increased the library yield. After Ampure bead purification, the roughly 650 bp TCR product was size-selected on a 2% E-gel SizeSelection system. Before pooling, library quality was assessed on a Bioanalyzer, concentration was determined with Qubit, and library quantification was performed with the Kapa Library Quantification kit. An Illumina HiSeq 2500 sequenced the libraries paired-end 2 x 150 bp. To increase sequence diversity, roughly 24-31% phiX was spiked into each library pool. The source study handled its data this way. Quality-filtered reads were processed with the UMI-based MiGEC pipeline, and over 85% of raw TCR sequences were removed by the MiGEC pipeline during error correction. VDJ genes were aligned to IMGT germline references, and each clonotype was defined by a unique CDR3 amino acid sequence together with V-J genes. Clonal expansion, Shannon diversity and CDR3 relatedness were evaluated with VDJtools (CalcPairwiseDistances, ClusterSamples), while phylogenetic trees were built in CLCbio workbench. Using coefficient-of-variation modelling across technical triplicates, the study counted a clone as expanded if it had at least 8 unique UMIs. The public sequencing data were trimmed at Q25 with fastp and processed into clonotypes with MiXCR by TCRdb, which kept only in-frame beta chains. Each record represents a unique CDR3 protein, reported with the most common genes and DNA among its rows. V and J calls and clone size were set by TCRdb, not the authors. In this sample the table shows over 45,000 distinct CDR3 sequences, around 3.1% of which occur a single time. Jointly, the top ten make up over 5% of the sample.

Reading from cysteine to phenylalanine, the CDR3 counts 13 amino acids. The CDR3 DNA has 39 bases and is translated from base 1. V is shortened by 11 bases, J by 4 bases, and the region joining them spans 15 bases. In the germline V gene, CDR1 corresponds to SNHLY and CDR2 to FYNNEI. For unsorted PBMC libraries, 2 million PBMCs were used after storage in RNAlater at -80 degrees C until RNA extraction. The multiple sclerosis patients were enrolled in a US clinical protocol that evaluated disease progression with magnetic resonance imaging. Peripheral blood was subjected to Ficoll-Hypaque density gradient centrifugation to isolate PBMCs, which were then cryopreserved in liquid nitrogen. The sample holds many counts of this clonotype. Its target antigen remains unknown. Base qualities are not provided; no much larger clone lies one nucleotide away.

The chain links TRBV2 with TRBJ1-5; matching of 6 bases hints at TRBD1 as the D gene. Specimen: PBMCs. The source is a man aged 35 to 55 with multiple sclerosis. This receptor has the CDR3 CAWRTASNQPQHF. The nucleotide sequence is given as TGTGCCTGGCGGACAGCGTCAAATCAGCCCCAGCATTTT.